Described below is a single T cell receptor beta chain sequence and its context. Germline CDR1 is MGHRA and CDR2 is YSYEKL. J gave up 2 bases and V 4 bases, and 4 bases lay outside the gene matches. The CDR3 consists of 14 residues. Clones were sequenced by immunoSEQ multiplex PCR, and TCRdb holds only the in-frame ones, with some missing. The sample records roughly 71,000 clones, around 85% being singletons. This specimen comes from a study of OX40 agonist ivuxolimab in advanced cancers. The TCR sequence derives from an adult with an advanced solid tumor such as melanoma, head and neck, liver or kidney cancer. V gene TRBV4-1 combines with J gene TRBJ2-7; 8 positions match TRBD1. The specimen was CD4+ or CD8+ T cells sorted from blood, collected in a trial of the OX40 agonist ivuxolimab. This chain's CDR3 is CASSRGTGPYEQYF. In DNA form, the CDR3 reads TGCGCCAGCAGCCGAGGGACAGGCCCCTACGAGCAGTACTTC.